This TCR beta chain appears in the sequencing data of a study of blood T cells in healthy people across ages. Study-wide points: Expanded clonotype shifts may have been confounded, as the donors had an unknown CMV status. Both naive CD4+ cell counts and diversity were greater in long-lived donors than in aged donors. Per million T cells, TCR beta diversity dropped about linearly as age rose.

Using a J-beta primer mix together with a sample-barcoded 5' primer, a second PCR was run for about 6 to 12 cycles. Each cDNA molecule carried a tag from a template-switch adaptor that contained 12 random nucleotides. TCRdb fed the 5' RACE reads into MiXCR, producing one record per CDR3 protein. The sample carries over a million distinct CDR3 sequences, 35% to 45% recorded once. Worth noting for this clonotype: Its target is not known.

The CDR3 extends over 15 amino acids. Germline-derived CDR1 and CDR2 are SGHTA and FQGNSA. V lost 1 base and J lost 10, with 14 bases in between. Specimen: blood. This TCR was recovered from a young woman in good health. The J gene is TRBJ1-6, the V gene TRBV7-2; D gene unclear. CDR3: CASSLEAVLRSPLHF. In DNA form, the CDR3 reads TGTGCCAGCAGCTTAGAGGCCGTACTTCGCTCACCCCTCCACTTT.